The TCR beta chain under discussion was sequenced for a study of liver allograft versus peripheral blood T cells. Study in general: Within transplanted livers, the T cell receptor repertoires were examined and compared against the repertoires present in the peripheral blood of liver transplant recipients.

Study-wide results and limits: Liver allograft T cell receptor repertoires were reported to differ from peripheral blood repertoires.

This CDR3 spans 16 amino acids. The V gene's germline CDR1 is SGHNT and CDR2 YYREEE (reference sequence). Deletions cut 1 base from V and 1 base from J, with 14 bases between. TCRdb ran MiXCR on the reads and lists one entry per CDR3 protein. Of roughly 15,000 distinct CDR3 sequences listed, roughly 22% were seen once; the top ten hold under 7%. Concerning this clonotype: Its specificity is unknown.

This TCR was recovered from a human patient who had a liver transplant. The graft donor may have contributed some T cells. V usage is TRBV5-4 and J usage is TRBJ1-1; no firm D call. The CDR3 loop is CASSLKRLRENTEAFF. CDR3 nucleotides: TGTGCCAGCAGCTTGAAGAGGCTTAGGGAGAACACTGAAGCTTTCTTT.